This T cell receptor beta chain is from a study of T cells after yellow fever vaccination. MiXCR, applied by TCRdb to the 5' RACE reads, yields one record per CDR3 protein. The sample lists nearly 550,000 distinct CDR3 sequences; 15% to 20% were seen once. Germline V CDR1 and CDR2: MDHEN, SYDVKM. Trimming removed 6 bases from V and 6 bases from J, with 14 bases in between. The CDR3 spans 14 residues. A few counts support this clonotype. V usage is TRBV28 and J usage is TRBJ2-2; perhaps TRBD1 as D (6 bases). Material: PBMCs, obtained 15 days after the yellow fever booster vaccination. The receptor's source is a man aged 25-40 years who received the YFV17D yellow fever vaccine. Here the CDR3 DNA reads TGTGCCAGCAGCCTCAGGGGTGAGGCCGGGGAGCTGTTTTTT. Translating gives CASSLRGEAGELFF.